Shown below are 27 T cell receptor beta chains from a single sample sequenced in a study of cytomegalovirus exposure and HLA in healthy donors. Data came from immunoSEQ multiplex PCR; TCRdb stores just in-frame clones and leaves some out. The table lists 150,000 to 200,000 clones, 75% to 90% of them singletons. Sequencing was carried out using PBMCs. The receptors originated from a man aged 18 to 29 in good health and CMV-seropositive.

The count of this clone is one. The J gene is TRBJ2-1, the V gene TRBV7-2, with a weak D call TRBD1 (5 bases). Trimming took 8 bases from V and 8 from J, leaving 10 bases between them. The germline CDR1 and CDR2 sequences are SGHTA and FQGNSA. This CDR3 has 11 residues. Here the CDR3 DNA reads TGTGCCAGCCTTCAGGGCTATGAGCAGTTCTTC. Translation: CASLQGYEQFF.

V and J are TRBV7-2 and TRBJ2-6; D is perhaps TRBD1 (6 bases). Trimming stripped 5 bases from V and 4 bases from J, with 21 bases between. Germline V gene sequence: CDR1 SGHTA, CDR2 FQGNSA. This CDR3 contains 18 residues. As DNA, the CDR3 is TGTGCCAGCAGCGTGAAACAGGGCCAGTTTTCCGGGGCCAACGTCCTGACTTTC. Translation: CASSVKQGQFSGANVLTF.

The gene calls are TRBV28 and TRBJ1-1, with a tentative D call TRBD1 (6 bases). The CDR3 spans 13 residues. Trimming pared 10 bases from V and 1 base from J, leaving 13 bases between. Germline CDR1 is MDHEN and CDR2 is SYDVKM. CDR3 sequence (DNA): TGTGCCATCCAGGGACAATCGAACACTGAAGCTTTCTTT. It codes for CAIQGQSNTEAFF.

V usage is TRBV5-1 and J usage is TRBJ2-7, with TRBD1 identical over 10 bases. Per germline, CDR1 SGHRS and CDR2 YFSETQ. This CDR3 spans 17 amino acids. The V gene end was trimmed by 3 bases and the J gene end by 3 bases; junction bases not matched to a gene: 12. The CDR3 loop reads CASSYTTLDRGLYEQYF. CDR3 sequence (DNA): TGCGCCAGCAGCTACACCACCTTAGACAGGGGGCTCTACGAGCAGTACTTC.

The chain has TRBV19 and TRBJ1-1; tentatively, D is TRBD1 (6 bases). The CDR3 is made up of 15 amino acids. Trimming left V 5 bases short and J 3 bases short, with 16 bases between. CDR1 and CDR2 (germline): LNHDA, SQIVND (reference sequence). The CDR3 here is CASSLSRDIYTEAFF. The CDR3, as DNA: TGTGCCAGTAGTTTATCCCGGGACATTTACACTGAAGCTTTCTTT.

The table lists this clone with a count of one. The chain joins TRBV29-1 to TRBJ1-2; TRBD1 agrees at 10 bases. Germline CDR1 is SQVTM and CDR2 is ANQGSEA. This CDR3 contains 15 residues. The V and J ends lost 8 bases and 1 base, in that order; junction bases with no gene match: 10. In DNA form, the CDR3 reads TGCAGCATACCAAGGACAGGGGGTGGTAACTATGGCTACACCTTC. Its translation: CSIPRTGGGNYGYTF.

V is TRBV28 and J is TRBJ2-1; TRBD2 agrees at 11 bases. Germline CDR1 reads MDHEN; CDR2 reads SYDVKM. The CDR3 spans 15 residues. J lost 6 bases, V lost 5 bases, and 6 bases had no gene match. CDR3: CASSRLAGGLNEQFF. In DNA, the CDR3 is TGTGCCAGCAGTCGATTAGCGGGAGGGCTCAATGAGCAGTTCTTC.

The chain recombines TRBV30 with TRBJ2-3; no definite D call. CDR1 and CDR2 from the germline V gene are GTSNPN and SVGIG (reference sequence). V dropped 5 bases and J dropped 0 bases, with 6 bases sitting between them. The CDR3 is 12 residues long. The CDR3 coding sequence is TGTGCCTGGGGAGCTAGCACAGATACGCAGTATTTT. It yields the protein CAWGASTDTQYF.

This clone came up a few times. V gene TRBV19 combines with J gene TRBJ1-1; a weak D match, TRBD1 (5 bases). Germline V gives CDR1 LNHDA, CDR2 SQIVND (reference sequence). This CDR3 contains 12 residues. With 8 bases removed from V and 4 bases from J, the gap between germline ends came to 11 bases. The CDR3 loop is CASYGGFTEAFF. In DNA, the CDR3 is TGTGCCAGTTACGGGGGATTCACTGAAGCTTTCTTT.

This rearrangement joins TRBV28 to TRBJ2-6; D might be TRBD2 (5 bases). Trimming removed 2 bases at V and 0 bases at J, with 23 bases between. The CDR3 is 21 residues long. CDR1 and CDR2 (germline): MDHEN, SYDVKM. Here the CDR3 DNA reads TGTGCCAGCAGTTTAGGAAAGCAGAAGAGCGGTATTTCCTCTGGGGCCAACGTCCTGACTTTC. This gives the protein CASSLGKQKSGISSGANVLTF.

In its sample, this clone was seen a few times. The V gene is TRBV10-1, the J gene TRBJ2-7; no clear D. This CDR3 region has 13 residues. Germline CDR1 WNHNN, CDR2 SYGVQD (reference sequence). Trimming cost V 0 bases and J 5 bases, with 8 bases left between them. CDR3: CASSESSLDEQYF. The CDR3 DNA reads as TGCGCCAGCAGTGAGTCGTCATTAGACGAGCAGTACTTC.

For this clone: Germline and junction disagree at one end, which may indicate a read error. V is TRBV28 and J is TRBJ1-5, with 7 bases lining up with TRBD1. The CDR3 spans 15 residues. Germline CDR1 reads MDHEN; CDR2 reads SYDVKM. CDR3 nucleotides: TGTGCCAGCCGTTTCACAGGGGCAAGGAATCAGCCCCAGCATTTT. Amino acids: CASRFTGARNQPQHF.

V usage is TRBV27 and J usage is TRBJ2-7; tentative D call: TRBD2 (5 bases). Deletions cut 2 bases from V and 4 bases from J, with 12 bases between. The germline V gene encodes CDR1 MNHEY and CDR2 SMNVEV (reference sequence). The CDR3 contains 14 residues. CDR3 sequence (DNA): TGTGCCAGCAGTTTAAAATATCGGGGATACGAGCAGTACTTC. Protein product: CASSLKYRGYEQYF.

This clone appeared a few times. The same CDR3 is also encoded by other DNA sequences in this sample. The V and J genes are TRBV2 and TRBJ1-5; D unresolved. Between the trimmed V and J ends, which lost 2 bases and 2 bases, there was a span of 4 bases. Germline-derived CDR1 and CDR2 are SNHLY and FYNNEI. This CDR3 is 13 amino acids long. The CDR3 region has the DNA TGTGCCAGCAGTGAAATAGGCAATCAGCCCCAGCATTTT. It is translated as CASSEIGNQPQHF.

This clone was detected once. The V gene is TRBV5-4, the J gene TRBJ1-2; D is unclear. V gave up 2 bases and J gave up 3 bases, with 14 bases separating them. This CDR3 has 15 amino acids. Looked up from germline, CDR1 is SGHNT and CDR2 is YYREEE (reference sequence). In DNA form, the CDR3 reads TGTGCCAGCAGCTTCCCCAGACTGGGTGACTATGGCTACACCTTC. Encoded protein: CASSFPRLGDYGYTF.

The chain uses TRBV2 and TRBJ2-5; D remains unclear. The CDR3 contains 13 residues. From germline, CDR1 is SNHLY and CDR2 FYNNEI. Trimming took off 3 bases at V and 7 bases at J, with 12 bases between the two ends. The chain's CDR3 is CASSDDSRGTQYF. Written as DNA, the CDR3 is TGTGCCAGCAGTGATGACTCCCGAGGGACCCAGTACTTC.

The CDR3 here is CASSGTGWNQPQHF. The CDR3 DNA reads TGTGCCAGCAGCGGGACAGGGTGGAATCAGCCCCAGCATTTT. V usage is TRBV2 and J usage is TRBJ1-5; the match to TRBD1 covers 9 bases. The CDR3 length is 14 residues. Germline V gene sequence: CDR1 SNHLY, CDR2 FYNNEI. V shed 6 bases and J 4 bases; nucleotides not matched to a gene: 4.

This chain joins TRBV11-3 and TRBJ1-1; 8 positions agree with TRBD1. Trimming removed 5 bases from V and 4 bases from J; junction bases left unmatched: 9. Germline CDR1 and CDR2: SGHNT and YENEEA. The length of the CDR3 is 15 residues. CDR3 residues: CASSPRGPRGTEAFF. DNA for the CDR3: TGTGCCAGCAGCCCCAGGGGGCCTAGGGGCACTGAAGCTTTCTTT.

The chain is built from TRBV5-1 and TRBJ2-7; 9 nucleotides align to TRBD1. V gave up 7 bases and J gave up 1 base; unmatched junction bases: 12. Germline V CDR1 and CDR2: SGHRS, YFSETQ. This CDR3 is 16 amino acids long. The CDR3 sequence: CASSLATGTGSYEQYF. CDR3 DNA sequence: TGCGCCAGCTCACTAGCGACAGGGACAGGGTCCTACGAGCAGTACTTC.

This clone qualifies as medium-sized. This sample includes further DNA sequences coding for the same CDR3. Here the CDR3 reads CASSPGLAAYEQYF. CDR3 DNA sequence: TGTGCCAGCAGCCCGGGACTAGCCGCATACGAGCAGTACTTC. The chain is built from TRBV5-5 and TRBJ2-7, with 9 bases matching TRBD2. CDR1 is SGHKS, CDR2 YYEKEE, per germline (reference sequence). The V gene end was trimmed by 4 bases and the J gene end by 4 bases; junction bases not matched to a gene: 6. The CDR3 has 14 residues.

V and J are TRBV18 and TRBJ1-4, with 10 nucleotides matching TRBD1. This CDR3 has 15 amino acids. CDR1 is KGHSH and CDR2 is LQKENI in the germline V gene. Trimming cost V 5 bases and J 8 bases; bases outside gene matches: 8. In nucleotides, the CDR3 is TGTGCCAGCTCATCCACTGACAGGGGGCGGGAAAAACTGTTTTTT. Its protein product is CASSSTDRGREKLFF.

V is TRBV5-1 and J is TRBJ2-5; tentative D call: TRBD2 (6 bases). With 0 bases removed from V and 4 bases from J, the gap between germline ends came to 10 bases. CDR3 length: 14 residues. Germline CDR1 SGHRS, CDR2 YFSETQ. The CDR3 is CASSLVGGAETQYF. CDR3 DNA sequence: TGCGCCAGCAGCTTGGTTGGAGGGGCAGAGACCCAGTACTTC.

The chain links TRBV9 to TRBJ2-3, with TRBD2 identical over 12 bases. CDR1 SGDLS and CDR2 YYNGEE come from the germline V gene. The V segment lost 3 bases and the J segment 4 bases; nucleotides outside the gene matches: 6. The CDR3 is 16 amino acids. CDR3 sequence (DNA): TGTGCCAGCAGCGGAGGACTAGCGGGGATGGCAGATACGCAGTATTTT. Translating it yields CASSGGLAGMADTQYF.

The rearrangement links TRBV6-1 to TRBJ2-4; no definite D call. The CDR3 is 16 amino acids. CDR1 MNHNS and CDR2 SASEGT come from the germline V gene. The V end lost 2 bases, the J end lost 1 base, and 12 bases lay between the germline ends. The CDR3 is CASSEFGLTAKNIQYF. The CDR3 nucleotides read TGTGCCAGCAGTGAATTTGGGCTCACGGCCAAAAACATTCAGTACTTC.

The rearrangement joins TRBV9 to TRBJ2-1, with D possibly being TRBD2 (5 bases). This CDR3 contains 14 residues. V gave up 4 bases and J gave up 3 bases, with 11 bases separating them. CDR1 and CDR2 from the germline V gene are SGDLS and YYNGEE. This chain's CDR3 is CASSPTDFYNEQFF. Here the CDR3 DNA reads TGTGCCAGCAGCCCCACGGACTTCTACAATGAGCAGTTCTTC. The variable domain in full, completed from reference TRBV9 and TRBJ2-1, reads DSGVTQTPKHLITATGQRVTLRCSPRSGDLSVYWYQQSLDQGLQFLIQYYNGEERAKGNILERFSAQQFPDLHSELNLSSLELGDSALYFCASSPTDFYNEQFFGPGTRLTVL.

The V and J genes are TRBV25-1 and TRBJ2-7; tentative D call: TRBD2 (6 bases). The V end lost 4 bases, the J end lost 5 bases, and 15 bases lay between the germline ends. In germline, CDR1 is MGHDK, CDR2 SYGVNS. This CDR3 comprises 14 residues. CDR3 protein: CASSAEGPRDEQYF. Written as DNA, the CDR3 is TGTGCCAGCAGTGCGGAGGGCCCGCGTGACGAGCAGTACTTC.

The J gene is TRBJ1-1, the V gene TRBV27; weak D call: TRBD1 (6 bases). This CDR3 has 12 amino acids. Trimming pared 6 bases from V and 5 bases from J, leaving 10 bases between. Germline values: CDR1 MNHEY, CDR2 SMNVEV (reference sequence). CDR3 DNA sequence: TGTGCCAGCAGCCGCACAGGGACTGAAGCTTTCTTT. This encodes CASSRTGTEAFF.